These 27 T cell receptor beta chains originate from one sample sequenced in a study of T cells after posttransplantation cyclophosphamide. Produced via immunoSEQ multiplex PCR; TCRdb's table is partial and in-frame only. This sample has roughly 35,000 clones, each found more than once. The sequencing sample was made of PBMCs. The receptors were gathered from a girl between 5 and 17 years old in good health, CMV-negative, and a related stem cell transplant donor.

This clone was observed at least ten times. The chain recombines TRBV11-2 with TRBJ2-1, with D tentatively TRBD1 (6 bases). Germline lookup yields CDR1 SGHAT and CDR2 FQNNGV. The CDR3 extends over 14 amino acids. Trimming pared 3 bases from V and 0 bases from J, leaving 6 bases between. Here the CDR3 reads CASSLDSSYNEQFF. The DNA of the CDR3 is TGTGCCAGCAGCTTGGACAGCTCCTACAATGAGCAGTTCTTC.

The genes are TRBV9 and TRBJ2-7; D ambiguous. In germline, CDR1 is SGDLS, CDR2 YYNGEE. CDR3 length: 14 amino acids. V shed 4 bases and J shed 7 bases, with 18 bases lying between them. CDR3: CASSPSWRFPEQYF. Written as DNA, the CDR3 is TGTGCCAGCAGCCCGAGCTGGCGGTTTCCAGAGCAGTACTTC.

This chain joins TRBV28 and TRBJ1-1; no definite D call. Germline values: CDR1 MDHEN, CDR2 SYDVKM. The CDR3 is 14 residues long. Trimming stripped 2 bases from V and 6 bases from J, with 13 bases between. CDR3 loop: CASSLPFVRAEAFF. DNA for the CDR3: TGTGCCAGCAGTTTACCCTTTGTGAGGGCTGAAGCTTTCTTT.

There are a few counts of this clone. V and J are TRBV6-7 and TRBJ2-5; 8 bases align to TRBD1. TRBV6-7 is treated as an ORF (open reading frame) with a function not yet certain. V shed 11 bases, J shed 0 bases, and the junction held 17 bases outside the gene matches. The CDR3 runs 17 residues. The CDR3 here is CAPRQGAESHYQETQYF. CDR3 bases: TGTGCCCCCCGTCAGGGGGCGGAAAGCCATTACCAAGAGACCCAGTACTTC.

This rearrangement joins TRBV30 to TRBJ1-5, with 7 bases identical to TRBD1. V was pared by 0 bases and J by 6 bases, with 2 bases of the junction left unmatched. The CDR3 loop spans 13 amino acids. Germline loops: CDR1 GTSNPN, CDR2 SVGIG (reference sequence). DNA of the CDR3: TGTGCCTGGAGTGTAGGGGGCACTCAGCCCCAGCATTTT. Residues: CAWSVGGTQPQHF.

This CDR3 reads CASSGGSPPYEQYF. DNA for the CDR3: TGTGCCAGCAGTGGCGGGTCTCCTCCCTACGAGCAGTACTTC. The chain combines TRBV6-5 with TRBJ2-5; D is perhaps TRBD2 (5 bases). The J call is uncertain, as TRBJ2-7 better fits the DNA end. The CDR3 is 14 amino acids. Germline assignment: CDR1 MNHEY and CDR2 SVGAGI.

The sample holds a few counts of this clone. The chain joins TRBV10-3 to TRBJ2-3; 12 bases line up with TRBD2. Germline V gene lookup returns CDR1 ENHRY and CDR2 SYGVKD. This CDR3 comprises 15 residues. Losses at the gene ends were 4 bases for V and 4 bases for J; bases not matched to a gene: 3. In nucleotides, the CDR3 is TGTGCCATCAGTGCTAGCGGGGGGGCAGCAGATACGCAGTATTTT. Translating gives CAISASGGAADTQYF.

This clone was picked up many times. The chain couples TRBV11-2 to TRBJ2-5; 8 nucleotides agree with TRBD1. Germline values: CDR1 SGHAT, CDR2 FQNNGV. The length of the CDR3 is 13 residues. Trimming at V came to 2 bases and at J to 5 bases, leaving 1 base not matched to a gene. In nucleotides, the CDR3 is TGTGCCAGCAGCTTAAACAGGGGGGAGACCCAGTACTTC. As protein: CASSLNRGETQYF. The variable domain in full, with the rest retrieved from reference TRBV11-2 and TRBJ2-5, is EAGVAQSPRYKIIEKRQSVAFWCNPISGHATLYWYQQILGQGPKLLIQFQNNGVVDDSQLPKDRFSAERLKGVDSTLKIQPAKLEDSAVYLCASSLNRGETQYFGPGTRLLVL.

In its sample, this clone was seen many times. V gene TRBV4-2 combines with J gene TRBJ2-7; TRBD1 agrees at 11 bases. CDR1 is LGHNA, CDR2 YNFKEQ, per germline. This CDR3 is 16 amino acids long. Trimming removed 0 bases from V and 3 bases from J; junction bases left unmatched: 4. CDR3 amino acids: CASSQDAGTGGYEQYF. The CDR3 nucleotides read TGTGCCAGCAGCCAAGATGCCGGGACAGGGGGCTACGAGCAGTACTTC.

There are a few counts of this clone. This chain joins TRBV29-1 and TRBJ2-5; TRBD2 matches 8 bases. Per germline, CDR1 SQVTM and CDR2 ANQGSEA. After removal of 8 bases from V and 3 bases from J, the junction contained 23 bases not matched to a gene. The CDR3 is 18 amino acids. DNA of the CDR3: TGCAGCACAAATAACCCTCCACGGGGGGGTCGTCGAAAAGAGACCCAGTACTTC. Its translation is CSTNNPPRGGRRKETQYF.

The sample holds many counts of this clone. The chain carries TRBV9 and TRBJ2-7, with 8 bases lining up with TRBD1. V lost 3 bases to trimming and J lost 5 bases; unmatched junction nucleotides: 4. Per germline, CDR1 SGDLS and CDR2 YYNGEE. The CDR3 contains 13 residues. CDR3 in DNA: TGTGCCAGCAGCGCGCGACAGGGGAACGAGCAGTACTTC. Translated: CASSARQGNEQYF.

The chain uses TRBV6-5 and TRBJ1-5; 9 nucleotides align to TRBD1. The CDR3 contains 15 residues. Germline assignment: CDR1 MNHEY and CDR2 SVGAGI. V lost 6 bases and J lost 1; bases outside the gene matches: 4. CDR3 sequence: CASRPQGASNQPQHF. The CDR3 DNA reads as TGTGCCAGCAGACCACAGGGGGCAAGCAATCAGCCCCAGCATTTT.

This clone was seen a few times. V and J are TRBV6-1 and TRBJ1-6; weak D call: TRBD1 (5 bases). CDR1 and CDR2 from the germline V gene are MNHNS and SASEGT. The CDR3 contains 14 residues. V lost 8 bases, J lost 3 bases, and 11 bases lay in between. CDR3 amino acids: CASRVDSYNSPLHF. CDR3 DNA sequence: TGTGCCAGCCGCGTCGACAGCTATAATTCACCCCTCCACTTT.

The CDR3 sequence: CASSQGQGETQYF. The CDR3 nucleotides read TGTGCCAGCAGCCAAGGACAGGGGGAGACCCAGTACTTC. The chain employs TRBV6-5 and TRBJ2-5; TRBD1 aligns across 9 bases. Germline V gene data show CDR1 as MNHEY and CDR2 as SVGAGI. V trimming: 6 bases; J trimming: 5 bases; junction bases outside the gene matches: 4. The CDR3 runs to 13 residues.

The chain joins TRBV19 to TRBJ2-2; 13 nucleotides agree with TRBD2. CDR3 size: 14 residues. Looked up from germline, CDR1 is LNHDA and CDR2 is SQIVND (reference sequence). The J segment lost 6 bases and the V segment lost 7 bases, leaving 2 bases of the junction unmatched. The DNA of the CDR3 is TGTGCCAGTATGACTAGCGGGAGGTCCGGGGAGCTGTTTTTT. Translation gives CASMTSGRSGELFF.

There are a few counts of this clone. The V gene is TRBV15, the J gene TRBJ2-5; TRBD2 agrees at 8 bases. CDR1 is LNHNV and CDR2 is YYDKDF in the germline V gene (reference sequence). The V gene end was trimmed by 3 bases and the J gene end by 5 bases; junction bases not matched to a gene: 14. The length of the CDR3 is 17 residues. CDR3 nucleotide sequence: TGTGCCACCAGCAGCCTCCGGGGGCGGGAGGCAGGGGAGACCCAGTACTTC. Amino acids: CATSSLRGREAGETQYF.

This clone was detected only a few times. The genes are TRBV7-9 and TRBJ2-2; TRBD2 aligns across 10 bases. CDR1 SEHNR and CDR2 FQNEAQ come from the germline V gene (reference sequence). Trimming cost V 4 bases and J 4 bases; bases outside gene matches: 6. This CDR3 is built from 16 residues. The DNA of the CDR3 is TGTGCCAGCAGCTCATCTAGCGGGAGAGGCACCGGGGAGCTGTTTTTT. Protein: CASSSSSGRGTGELFF.

There are a few counts of this clone. The genes are TRBV27 and TRBJ2-7; D gene uncertain. CDR3 length equals 12 residues. Germline CDR1 reads MNHEY; CDR2 reads SMNVEV (reference sequence). V gave up 7 bases and J gave up 0 bases, with 7 bases separating them. The CDR3 coding sequence is TGTGCCAGCATAAGTAGCTCCTACGAGCAGTACTTC. Its protein product is CASISSSYEQYF.

The table lists this clone with many counts. V is TRBV19 and J is TRBJ2-5, with 9 bases lining up with TRBD2. This CDR3 has 14 amino acids. CDR1 and CDR2 (germline): LNHDA, SQIVND (reference sequence). With V trimmed by 6 bases and J by 2 bases, 4 bases remained unmatched. CDR3 sequence (DNA): TGTGCCAGTAGCCTAGCGGGGTGGCAAGAGACCCAGTACTTC. It translates to CASSLAGWQETQYF.

This clone was counted at least ten times. The rearrangement links TRBV7-6 to TRBJ2-5; D is perhaps TRBD1 (5 bases). The CDR3 covers 13 residues. Between the trimmed V and J ends, which lost 4 bases and 7 bases, there was a span of 13 bases. The V gene's germline CDR1 is SGHVS and CDR2 FNYEAQ. The CDR3 nucleotides read TGTGCCAGCAGCTCGGACGGAAGGGGGACCCAGTACTTC. Translating gives CASSSDGRGTQYF.

This clone came up many times. The gene calls are TRBV9 and TRBJ1-2; tentative D call: TRBD1 (6 bases). CDR3 length: 15 amino acids. Trimming pared 3 bases from V and 1 base from J, leaving 13 bases between. CDR1 and CDR2 from the germline V gene are SGDLS and YYNGEE. The CDR3 protein is CASSDGTTYNYGYTF. The CDR3 DNA is TGTGCCAGCAGCGATGGGACAACCTATAACTATGGCTACACCTTC. Variable domain in full (rest from reference TRBV9 and TRBJ1-2): DSGVTQTPKHLITATGQRVTLRCSPRSGDLSVYWYQQSLDQGLQFLIQYYNGEERAKGNILERFSAQQFPDLHSELNLSSLELGDSALYFCASSDGTTYNYGYTFGSGTRLTVV.

This clone was observed at least ten times. The chain carries TRBV7-2 and TRBJ2-7; 10 bases are shared with TRBD1. This CDR3 region has 15 residues. With 1 base clipped from V and 2 bases from J, the junction kept 2 bases outside the gene matches. Germline V gives CDR1 SGHTA, CDR2 FQGNSA. The CDR3 protein is CASSLGGQGTYEQYF. CDR3 DNA: TGTGCCAGCAGCTTAGGGGGACAGGGGACCTACGAGCAGTACTTC.

This clone has ten or more counts. This chain uses TRBV6-1 with TRBJ2-7; D is undetermined. The CDR3 contains 12 residues. Germline CDR1 is MNHNS and CDR2 is SASEGT. Trimming cost V 7 bases and J 2 bases, with 9 bases left between them. The CDR3: CASISSTYEQYF. The CDR3 DNA follows: TGTGCCAGCATATCTAGTACCTACGAGCAGTACTTC.

J is TRBJ2-1 and V is TRBV4-3, with D maybe TRBD2 (5 bases). This CDR3 is 13 amino acids long. Germline-derived CDR1 and CDR2 are LGHNA and YSLEER. The V and J ends lost 5 bases and 10 bases respectively, with 15 bases between them. The CDR3 spells CASSKEATREQFF. The CDR3 DNA follows: TGCGCCAGCAGCAAGGAGGCAACACGAGAGCAGTTCTTC.

This clone has just a few counts. V is TRBV18 and J is TRBJ2-5, with TRBD1 identical over 8 bases. The trim removed 5 bases at V and 4 bases at J, leaving 12 bases unmatched. This CDR3 region has 16 residues. Germline loops: CDR1 KGHSH, CDR2 LQKENI. CDR3 sequence reads: CASSERTGSLGETQYF. The CDR3 nucleotides read TGTGCCAGCTCAGAAAGGACAGGGTCGTTAGGAGAGACCCAGTACTTC.

Ten or more counts support this clone. The chain combines TRBV28 with TRBJ2-7; TRBD2 aligns across 10 bases. Trimming cost V 6 bases and J 3 bases; bases outside gene matches: 5. This CDR3 spans 14 amino acids. Per the germline V gene, CDR1 is MDHEN and CDR2 is SYDVKM. The CDR3 region is CASRPIAGGYEQYF. CDR3 bases: TGTGCCAGCAGGCCGATAGCGGGGGGCTACGAGCAGTACTTC.

This clone was detected ten times or more. The chain is built from TRBV5-1 and TRBJ2-1; 8 bases fit TRBD2. CDR3 size: 15 residues. CDR1 and CDR2 (germline): SGHRS, YFSETQ. The V segment lost 0 bases and the J segment 7 bases; nucleotides outside the gene matches: 6. The CDR3 reads CASSLVSGSWNEQFF. For the CDR3, the DNA is TGCGCCAGCAGCTTGGTAAGCGGGAGTTGGAATGAGCAGTTCTTC.